This TCR beta chain is drawn from a study of blood T cell repertoires in COVID-19. Study-wide background: Donors in the United States, Italy and Spain gave samples during acute or convalescent COVID-19. PBMCs, B-cell-depleted T cells, or T cells provided the cDNA or gDNA that made up the material.

CDR3 length: 13 amino acids. Germline CDR1 and CDR2: LGHDT and YNNKEL (reference sequence). Deletions cut 7 bases from V and 6 bases from J, with 13 bases between. Original processing notes: Scientists estimated how many nucleated cells there were by amplifying reference gene primers. The table came from immunoSEQ multiplex PCR; TCRdb's copy has only in-frame clones and leaves some out. The D gene and trimming were derived from the DNA, and the V and J assignments and clone size from that table. The sample holds roughly 250,000 clones, roughly 91% seen once. The sequenced sample consisted of peripheral blood. The TCR sequence derives from a man in his thirties or forties with acute or convalescent COVID-19. The rearrangement links TRBV3-1 (or the pseudogene TRBV3-2) to TRBJ2-1; no clear D. CDR3 in DNA: TGTGCCAGCACAGGCCTTCTGAGCAATGAGCAGTTCTTC. Translated: CASTGLLSNEQFF.